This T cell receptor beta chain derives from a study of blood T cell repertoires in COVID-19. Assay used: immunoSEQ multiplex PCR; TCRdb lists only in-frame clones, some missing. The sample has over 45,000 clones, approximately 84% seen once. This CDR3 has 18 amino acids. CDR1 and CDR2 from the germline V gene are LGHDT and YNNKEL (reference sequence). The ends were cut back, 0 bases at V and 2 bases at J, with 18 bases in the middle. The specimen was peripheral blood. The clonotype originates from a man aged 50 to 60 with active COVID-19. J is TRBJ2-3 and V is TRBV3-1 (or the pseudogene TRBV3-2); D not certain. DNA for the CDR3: TGTGCCAGCAGCCAAGATCGGTTTAACCCCCTATACACAGATACGCAGTATTTT. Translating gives CASSQDRFNPLYTDTQYF.